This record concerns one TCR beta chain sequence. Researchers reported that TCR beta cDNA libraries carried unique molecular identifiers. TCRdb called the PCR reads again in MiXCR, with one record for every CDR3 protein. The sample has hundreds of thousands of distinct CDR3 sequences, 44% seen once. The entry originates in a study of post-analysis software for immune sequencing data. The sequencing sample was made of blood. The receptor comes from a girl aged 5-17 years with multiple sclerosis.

The CDR3 sequence is CASSSPSSSDTQYF. The DNA for the CDR3 is TGTGCCAGCAGCTCCCCCTCTAGTTCAGATACGCAGTATTTT. The genes are TRBV5-6 and TRBJ2-3, with no clear D. V lost 3 bases to trimming and J lost 4 bases, with 12 bases between them. This CDR3 is 14 amino acids long. Germline values: CDR1 SGHDT, CDR2 YYEEEE.